This T cell receptor (beta chain) was profiled in a study of blood T cells in healthy people across ages. Broader study findings: Both naive CD4+ cell counts and diversity were greater in long-lived donors than in aged donors. With naive T cell percentage, TCR beta diversity showed a strong correlation. Across the age range, TCR beta diversity per million T cells fell in a roughly linear way.

Of note for this clonotype: Antigen unknown.

The CDR3 loop spans 15 amino acids. Trimming removed 5 bases from V and 3 bases from J; junction bases left unmatched: 8. The germline gives CDR1 SNHLY, CDR2 FYNNEI. For the second PCR, which ran for about 6 to 11 cycles, a sample-barcoded 5' primer and a J-beta primer mix were used. Every sample gave at least 3 million paired-end reads containing CDR3. TCRdb independently ran MiXCR on the 5' RACE reads; one entry per CDR3 protein. Among roughly 900,000 distinct CDR3 sequences listed, around 28% were seen once. V gene TRBV2 combines with J gene TRBJ2-3, with 7 bases that match TRBD1. The specimen sequenced was blood. This TCR was sampled from a woman over 75 in good health. CDR3 in amino acids: CASSSQGSGTDTQYF. The CDR3, as DNA: TGTGCCAGCAGTTCACAGGGGAGTGGTACAGATACGCAGTATTTT.